The sequence of this T cell receptor (beta chain) was determined in a study of blood T cell repertoires in COVID-19. Study overall: The samples span acute and convalescent COVID-19 from the United States, Italy and Spain.

Per the original methods: Amplification of reference gene primers was used by the study to estimate nucleated cell counts. Sequenced by immunoSEQ multiplex PCR; TCRdb stores in-frame clones only, minus some. V, J and clone size were drawn from that table, and D and trimming were deduced from the DNA. This table holds under 95,000 clones, more than 65% found once. CDR3 size: 15 residues. Losses at the gene ends were 7 bases for V and 1 base for J; bases not matched to a gene: 5. From germline, CDR1 is LGHDT and CDR2 YNNKEL (reference sequence). The chain links TRBV3-1 (or the pseudogene TRBV3-2) to TRBJ2-3; 10 bases line up with TRBD2. Sequencing was performed on peripheral blood. The sequence was collected from a man in his forties or fifties with acute or convalescent COVID-19. CDR3 amino acids: CASTLAGEGTDTQYF. The CDR3 nucleotides read TGTGCCAGCACTCTAGCGGGAGAGGGCACAGATACGCAGTATTTT.